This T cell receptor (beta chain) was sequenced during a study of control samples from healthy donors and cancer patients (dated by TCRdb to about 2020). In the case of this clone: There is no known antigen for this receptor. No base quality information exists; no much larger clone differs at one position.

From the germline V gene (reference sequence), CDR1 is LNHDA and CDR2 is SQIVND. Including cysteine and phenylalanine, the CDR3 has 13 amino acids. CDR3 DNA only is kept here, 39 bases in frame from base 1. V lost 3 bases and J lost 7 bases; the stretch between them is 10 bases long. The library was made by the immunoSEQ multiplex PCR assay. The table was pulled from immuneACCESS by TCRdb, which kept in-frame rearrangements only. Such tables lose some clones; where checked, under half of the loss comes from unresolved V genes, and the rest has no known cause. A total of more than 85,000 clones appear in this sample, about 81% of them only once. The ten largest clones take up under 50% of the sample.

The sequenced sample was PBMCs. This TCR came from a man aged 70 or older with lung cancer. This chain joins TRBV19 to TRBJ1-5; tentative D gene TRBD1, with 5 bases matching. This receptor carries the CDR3 CASSIQGGQPQHF. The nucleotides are TGTGCCAGTAGTATTCAGGGAGGGCAGCCCCAGCATTTT.